The 10 T cell receptor beta chains listed next were all sequenced from one sample in a study of control samples from healthy donors and cancer patients. Produced via immunoSEQ multiplex PCR; TCRdb's table is partial and in-frame only. This table has tens of thousands of clones, over 65% appearing once. Sequenced material: blood. These receptor sequences come from a man aged 45-65 years in good health.

This clone was seen just once. The chain joins TRBV2 to TRBJ2-1, with 14 bases identical to TRBD2. The CDR3 extends over 16 amino acids. The V gene end was trimmed by 9 bases and the J gene end by 6 bases; junction bases not matched to a gene: 10. Germline V gives CDR1 SNHLY, CDR2 FYNNEI. The CDR3 DNA reads as TGTGCCAGATCCGGGACTAGCGGGAGTGGGCCCAATGAGCAGTTCTTC. The encoded protein is CARSGTSGSGPNEQFF. The entire variable domain, with the rest obtained from reference TRBV2 and TRBJ2-1, is as follows: EPEVTQTPSHQVTQMGQEVILRCVPISNHLYFYWYRQILGQKVEFLVSFYNNEISEKSEIFDDQFSVERPDGSNFTLKIRSTKLEDSAMYFCARSGTSGSGPNEQFFGPGTRLTVL.

The rearrangement joins TRBV6-5 to TRBJ1-6; no definite D call. V was shortened by 8 bases and J by 11 bases, with 13 bases between the two germline ends. The CDR3 is made up of 12 amino acids. Per the germline V gene, CDR1 is MNHEY and CDR2 is SVGAGI. The CDR3 nucleotides are TGTGCCAGCCGTCTCCTTGCGACACCCCTCCACTTT. Its translation is CASRLLATPLHF.

A single count supports this clone. The J gene is TRBJ2-3, the V gene TRBV10-1, with D uncertain. Trimming removed 6 bases from V and 7 bases from J, with 8 bases in between. Germline-derived CDR1 and CDR2 are WNHNN and SYGVQD (reference sequence). CDR3 length equals 11 residues. The CDR3, as DNA: TGCGCCAGCAGCCAACGACATACGCAGTATTTT. Translated: CASSQRHTQYF.

As for this clone: The junction does not match germline at one end; this may be a read error. The chain links TRBV28 to TRBJ2-7, with a possible D match to TRBD2 (5 bases). This CDR3 contains 13 residues. In germline, CDR1 is MDHEN, CDR2 SYDVKM. CDR3 nucleotide sequence: TGTGCCAGCACCGCGGGTTCCATATACGAGCAGTGCTTC. This encodes CASTAGSIYEQCF.

CDR3 amino acids: CAWSEGVSTEAFF. The CDR3 DNA is TGTGCCTGGAGCGAGGGTGTTTCCACTGAAGCTTTCTTT. The chain uses TRBV30 and TRBJ1-1; no reliable D call. Germline V gene data show CDR1 as GTSNPN and CDR2 as SVGIG (reference sequence). V lost 3 bases and J lost 4, with 12 bases in between. The CDR3 has 13 residues.

This chain links TRBV5-1 with TRBJ2-3; the D is unclear. Germline V gene lookup returns CDR1 SGHRS and CDR2 YFSETQ. This CDR3 is built from 18 residues. Between the trimmed V and J ends, which lost 0 bases and 2 bases, there was a span of 19 bases. The CDR3 spells CASSLAVFSRSPTDTQYF. The CDR3 nucleotides read TGCGCCAGCAGCTTGGCCGTTTTTTCCCGTTCCCCCACAGATACGCAGTATTTT.

This sequence joins TRBV7-2 and TRBJ2-3, with 9 bases aligning to TRBD1. Germline values: CDR1 SGHTA, CDR2 FQGNSA. The CDR3 is 15 residues long. V lost 5 bases and J lost 6; bases outside the gene matches: 9. The CDR3 sequence is CASSQTGGHHDTQYF. CDR3 nucleotides: TGTGCCAGCAGCCAGACAGGGGGGCATCACGATACGCAGTATTTT.

The chain employs TRBV11-1 and TRBJ2-7, with no clear D. The CDR3 is 12 residues long. From germline, CDR1 is SGHAT and CDR2 FQDESV (reference sequence). Trimming removed 6 bases at V and 6 bases at J, with 12 bases between. CDR3 in DNA: TGTGCCAGCAGAGCGATGGGTTCCGAGCAGTACTTC. Protein product: CASRAMGSEQYF.

V is TRBV30 and J is TRBJ1-2, with D maybe TRBD1 (5 bases). V was shortened by 0 bases and J by 5 bases, with 7 bases between the two germline ends. Germline CDR1 reads GTSNPN; CDR2 reads SVGIG (reference sequence). The CDR3 extends over 12 amino acids. The CDR3 sequence is CAWSVRAYGYTF. CDR3 DNA: TGTGCCTGGAGTGTCAGGGCTTATGGCTACACCTTC.

The gene calls are TRBV30 and TRBJ2-7; D uncertain. The CDR3 is made up of 11 amino acids. The germline V gene has CDR1 GTSNPN and CDR2 SVGIG (reference sequence). V shed 3 bases and J shed 3 bases, with 6 bases lying between them. The CDR3 coding sequence is TGTGCCTGGAGACAACTCTACGAGCAGTACTTC. It translates to CAWRQLYEQYF.